In its sample, the clone carrying this T cell receptor (beta chain) was seen many times. The antigen remains undetermined. The germline V gene has CDR1 LNHNV and CDR2 YYDKDF (reference sequence). The CDR3 is made up of 13 amino acids. V was pared by 4 bases and J by 5 bases, with 1 base of the junction left unmatched. TCRdb redid the calling of the 5' RACE reads with MiXCR, one entry per CDR3 protein. The table lists around 310,000 distinct CDR3 sequences, approximately 4% of them singletons. These data originate in a study of T cells after yellow fever vaccination. Study-level findings and limits: The study found a weaker secondary response that peaked faster, day 5 versus 15.

This receptor was taken from a young man who received the YFV17D yellow fever vaccine. The chain has TRBV15 and TRBJ2-5, with 10 bases identical to TRBD2. Source: PBMCs, taken 15 days after the yellow fever booster vaccination. In nucleotides, the CDR3 is TGTGCCACCAGCACACTAGCGGGGGAGACCCAGTACTTC. Translation: CATSTLAGETQYF.